The rows below give T cell receptor beta chains drawn from one sample of a study of T cell responses to AZD1222 COVID-19 vaccine. Libraries were prepared by immunoSEQ multiplex PCR; TCRdb keeps only in-frame clonotypes and omits some of them. The table has about 110,000 clones, 88% seen once. Source: peripheral blood, taken on day 0 of AZD1222 vaccination. The receptors shown here come from an adult in good health. Each CDR3 is given with its conserved first and last residue. Each record gives: V gene, J gene, clone size, D gene, CDR3 DNA, CDR3 protein. D genes are given only for firm matches. Clone size is not always given. Where it is, it says once, few, many or a class for expanded clones.

TRBV7-8	TRBJ2-7	once	TRBD1	TGTGCCAGCAGCTTAGAATACCCGGGACAGGGAGTTTACGAGCAGTACTTC	CASSLEYPGQGVYEQYF
TRBV9	TRBJ1-3	once	-	TGTGCCAGCAGCGGTGGGCCCAGACAAGCTGGAAACACCATATATTTT	CASSGGPRQAGNTIYF
TRBV5-1	TRBJ2-1	-	TRBD2	TGCGCCAGCAGCCCGGGAGGGGGACTAGCGAGCAATGAGCAGTTCTTC	CASSPGGGLASNEQFF
TRBV4-1	TRBJ2-7	-	-	TGCGCCAGCAGCCAAGGGTCGGCGGAGCAGTACTTC	CASSQGSAEQYF
TRBV4-1	TRBJ1-1	-	-	TGCGCCAGCAGCCAAGAATGGCTCACGGGCACTGAAGCTTTCTTT	CASSQEWLTGTEAFF
TRBV9	TRBJ2-3	-	-	TGTGCCAGCAGCGTAGTTCCCCAACCCACCGATACGCAGTATTTT	CASSVVPQPTDTQYF
TRBV9	TRBJ1-4	-	-	TGTGCCAGCAGCCCGTGGGCGCAGGGTAATGAAAAACTGTTTTTT	CASSPWAQGNEKLFF
TRBV5-4	TRBJ2-3	-	-	TGTGCCAGCAGCCCAAACTTAGAAGGGGCGCGATTCACAGATACGCAGTATTTT	CASSPNLEGARFTDTQYF
TRBV14	TRBJ2-7	-	-	TGTGCCAGCAGCAATAAGCTGGGGGCAGGTTACGAGCAGTACTTC	CASSNKLGAGYEQYF
TRBV14	TRBJ2-7	-	TRBD1	TGTGCCAGCAGCCCCGGGCCGGGACAGGGACCCTACGAGCAGTACTTC	CASSPGPGQGPYEQYF
TRBV4-1	TRBJ2-7	-	-	TGCGCCAGCAGCCGAGAACAGGTGTACGAGCAGTACTTC	CASSREQVYEQYF
TRBV5-6	TRBJ1-2	-	-	TGTGCCAGCAGCTCTGGAGCTCTCGTAACTAACTATGGCTACACCTTC	CASSSGALVTNYGYTF
TRBV24-1	TRBJ1-4	-	-	TGTGCCACCAGGGGAGGGGGGGGAAAACTGTTTTTT	CATRGGGGKLFF
TRBV29-1	TRBJ2-4	-	-	TGCAGCGTTGAACTCAACAGGGAGGGAAACATTCAGTACTTC	CSVELNREGNIQYF
TRBV7-9	TRBJ2-7	few	TRBD1	TGTGCCAGCAGCGTAGGGGACAGGCTCACTTATACCTACGAGCAGTACTTC	CASSVGDRLTYTYEQYF
TRBV2	TRBJ1-1	-	-	TGTGCCAGCAGTGAAAGCCCAGCTAACACTGAAGCTTTCTTT	CASSESPANTEAFF
TRBV19	TRBJ1-5	-	-	TGTGCCAGTAGTATTGAGGGGAGGGGTCAGCCCCAGCATTTT	CASSIEGRGQPQHF
TRBV7-2	TRBJ1-5	-	-	TGTGCCAGCAGCTTGGGAGGGGGAGGGGTCCAGCCCCAGCATTTT	CASSLGGGGVQPQHF
TRBV2	TRBJ1-1	-	TRBD1	TGTGCCAGCAGCCCTATTAGGACAGGGAACACTGAAGCTTTCTTT	CASSPIRTGNTEAFF
TRBV14	TRBJ1-2	-	-	TGTGCCAGCAGCCAAGAAACGTATGGCTACACCTTC	CASSQETYGYTF
TRBV20-1	TRBJ1-2	-	-	TGCAGTGCTAGTCAGGGATTAGGACTAGGAGGCTACACCTTC	CSASQGLGLGGYTF
TRBV6-5	TRBJ1-2	-	TRBD1	TGTGCCAGCAGTTACTCAGGGACAGGGCTTGCTTATGGCTACACCTTC	CASSYSGTGLAYGYTF
TRBV10-1	TRBJ2-5	-	-	TGCGCCAGCAGTGAGTCGGACCGGCACTCCCAAGAGACCCAGTACTTC	CASSESDRHSQETQYF
TRBV7-7	TRBJ2-2	-	-	TGTGCCAGCAGCTTAGCCTCCGGCGGGAACACCGGGGAGCTGTTTTTT	CASSLASGGNTGELFF
TRBV14	TRBJ1-2	-	-	TGTGCCAGCAGCCAAAAAGCGGGAGACTATGGCTACACCTTC	CASSQKAGDYGYTF
TRBV7-9	TRBJ2-1	-	-	TGTGCCAGCAGCCAACCGGACCGCTACAATGAGCAGTTCTTC	CASSQPDRYNEQFF
TRBV6-2/TRBV6-3	TRBJ2-7	once	-	TGTGCCAGCAGTTACGCCAATGGGGACTACGAGCAGTACTTC	CASSYANGDYEQYF
TRBV7-2	TRBJ1-5	-	-	TGTGCCAGCAGCTTATCCGGTGGGAGGGGTCAGCCCCAGCATTTT	CASSLSGGRGQPQHF
TRBV15	TRBJ1-6	-	-	TGTGCCACCAGCAGAGTTAGGTCCTATAATTCACCCCTCCACTTT	CATSRVRSYNSPLHF
TRBV28	TRBJ1-4	-	TRBD1	TGTGCCAGCAGTTCCAGGGGGCTCAATGAAAAACTGTTTTTT	CASSSRGLNEKLFF
TRBV4-1	TRBJ1-1	once	-	TGCGCCAGCAGCCGAGAGACTCGAGCGAACACTGAAGCTTTCTTT	CASSRETRANTEAFF
TRBV5-1	TRBJ1-1	-	-	TGCGCCAGCAGCTTAGGAGCAGGGAACACTGAAGCTTTCTTT	CASSLGAGNTEAFF
TRBV5-1	TRBJ1-2	-	-	TGCGCCAGCAGCTTGGCGGACCATCCTTCGGGCTACACCTTC	CASSLADHPSGYTF